This T cell receptor (beta chain) was sequenced for a study of T cells in Graves' hyperthyroidism and ophthalmopathy (dated by TCRdb to between 2018 and 2020). About the full investigation: Peripheral blood samples were taken at initial diagnosis, before any treatment was given. TCR V-J signatures able to tell the groups apart were searched for in a discovery cohort of 90 to 100 patients, of whom around 43 had Graves' ophthalmopathy and 57 had stable Graves' hyperthyroidism. An independent validation cohort of some 18 hyperthyroidism patients and some 15 patients who later progressed to ophthalmopathy tested prospective prediction of ophthalmopathy. The 90 or so discovery patients were randomly split 7:3 into training and test sets. In addition, the study compared T-cell repertoires in thyroid tissue and in blood from roughly 6 Graves' hyperthyroidism patients. After blood sampling, hyperthyroidism patients were treated with methimazole at a starting dose of 30 mg daily, and ophthalmopathy patients were treated with high-dose intravenous methylprednisolone. The paper describes TCR Vbeta CDR3 sequencing of 135 peripheral blood samples, made up of 43 ophthalmopathy patients, more than 70 hyperthyroidism patients and roughly 17 progressor patients. Broader findings and caveats from the paper: In cross-validation, a model built on a 13 V-J signature told ophthalmopathy apart from stable hyperthyroidism with 85% to 90% sensitivity and around 81% specificity, and in testing the same model reached 80%/75%. Most expanded thyroid clonotypes (frequency above 0.001) were also found in blood, which suggests that blood repertoires may mirror thyroid immune responses. Sample size was not statistically predetermined, and blinding of investigators to group allocation was not performed. In validation, the model predicted progression to ophthalmopathy a median of approximately 6.3 months before onset, with over 55% sensitivity and 72.22% specificity.

V loses 3 bases at its end and J loses 7 bases; junction bases beyond the gene matches: 13. CDR1 is given as KGHDR and CDR2 as SFDVKD, both from the germline V gene. Counted from cysteine to phenylalanine, this CDR3 has 17 amino acids. Here the CDR3 DNA is all that survives: 51 bases in frame from base 1. The TCR beta CDR3 regions were amplified from the RNA transcripts. The TCR CDR3 was subjected to a first round of RT-PCR using the HTBI primer set and the Qiagen OneStep RT-PCR kit. A second multiplex PCR round built the libraries, followed by size selection and purification. The libraries were sequenced on an Illumina HiSeq2000 using paired-end 100 bp reads. Per the source publication's procedure: SOAPnuke was used to process the raw data, throwing out any read that contained adapters or uncalled bases, had a mean Phred below 15, or lacked an exact constant-primer or identifier match. COPE v1.2.5 was used to merge the high-quality paired reads, and each unique nucleotide sequence was defined as a clonotype. MiTCR v1.1 was used to align clonotypes to the IMGT TRBV, TRBD and TRBJ reference segments. Analysis was restricted to V-J combinations with a frequency above 0.0001, which covered 99.2% of repertoires. The TCS score was defined as the ratio of F50 (clonal expansion) to E x V (chaos), calculated using BLOSUM62-based TCRdist between CDR3 peptides within each V-J. Welch's t-statistics and random forest reduced some 510 V-J features to roughly 13, which were used in a naive Bayes classifier (R e1071). In TCRdb, the public reads were trimmed at Q25 with fastp and aligned with MiXCR, with productive beta chains retained. Each CDR3 protein appears once, grouped with its most common genes and DNA. Clone size and V and J calls follow TCRdb, not the original study. The sample data list some 500,000 distinct CDR3 sequences, and over 13% of these were observed just once. The ten biggest clones cover under 20% of the sample.

Stable Graves' hyperthyroidism was defined as the absence of progression to ophthalmopathy over 18 months of follow-up. The hyperthyroidism patients were between 18 and 65 years old and newly diagnosed, with a disease duration of less than 2 months. Exclusion was applied to patients with uncontrolled infections, other autoimmune diseases, pregnancy or lactation. Diagnoses relied on clinical symptoms, serum thyroxine and TRAb, thyroid ultrasound and orbital computed tomography. Ficoll-Paque density gradient centrifugation was used to isolate PBMCs from about 10 ml of fresh peripheral blood. Total RNA was extracted with Trizol reagent, and quality was checked on an Agilent 2100 Bioanalyzer. Turning to this clonotype: Which antigen it targets is not known. No base-level quality is on record; no much larger clone is a single base apart.

The clonotype originates from a woman between 18 and 30 years old with Graves' hyperthyroidism. The rearranged chain carries TRBV24-1 and TRBJ2-1; TRBD1 fits 8 bases in the junction. The sequenced sample consisted of blood. The CDR3 reads as follows: CATSDRKTGDGVNEQFF. The nucleotides are TGTGCCACCAGTGATCGGAAGACAGGGGACGGCGTTAATGAGCAGTTCTTC.